Listed below are T cell receptor beta chains from one sample, sequenced in a study of shared clonotypes between healthy human individuals. The table came from immunoSEQ multiplex PCR; TCRdb's copy has only in-frame clones and leaves some out. The data show approximately 340,000 clones, approximately 79% seen once. Sequencing was done on a sample of memory CD4+ T cells sorted from blood. All receptors derive from a man aged 25-40 years in good health. Both conserved end residues are part of each CDR3. A D gene is named only where the DNA matches it firmly.

D,J,V,CDR3
NA,TRBJ1-1,TRBV28,CASSLSGRGNTEAFF
NA,TRBJ1-2,TRBV5-5,CASSEPARGRGYTF
TRBD2,TRBJ2-5,TRBV6-5,CASSSSGQETQYF
TRBD1,TRBJ1-2,TRBV5-6,CASSKPRTGGNRGYTF
NA,TRBJ1-1,TRBV6-1,CASSTGAKNTEAFF
TRBD2,TRBJ2-7,TRBV5-1,CASSLQRGPGEQYF
NA,TRBJ2-3,TRBV25-1,CASSGSRVFMGADTQYF
NA,TRBJ1-1,TRBV27,CASSLLYGRGGAFF
NA,TRBJ2-3,TRBV28,CASSSAVGTDTQYF
NA,TRBJ1-2,TRBV6-6,CASSTGTGYGYTF
TRBD2,TRBJ2-5,TRBV6-5,CASRSSGATQETQYF
NA,TRBJ2-4,TRBV5-6,CASSWELANIQYF
NA,TRBJ2-1,TRBV9,CASSPRLDSYNEQFF
TRBD1,TRBJ2-7,TRBV28,CASSLWPGQGAGSYEQYF